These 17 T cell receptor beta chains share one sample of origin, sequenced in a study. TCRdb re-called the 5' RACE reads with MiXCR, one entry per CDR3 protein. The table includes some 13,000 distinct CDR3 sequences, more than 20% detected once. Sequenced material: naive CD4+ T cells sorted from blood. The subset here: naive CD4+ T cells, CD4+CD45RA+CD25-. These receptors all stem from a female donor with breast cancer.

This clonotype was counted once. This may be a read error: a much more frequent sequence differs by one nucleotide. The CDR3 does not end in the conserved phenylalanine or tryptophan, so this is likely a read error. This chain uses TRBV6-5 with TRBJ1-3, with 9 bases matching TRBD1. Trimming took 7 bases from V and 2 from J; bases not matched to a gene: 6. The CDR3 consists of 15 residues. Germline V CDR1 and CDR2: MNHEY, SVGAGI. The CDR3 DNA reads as TGTGCCAGCAAAACAGGGGGCGGTCCTGGAAACACCATATATTCT. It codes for CASKTGGGPGNTIYS.

CDR3 protein: CSAETRDARYGYTF. The CDR3 nucleotides read TGCAGCGCTGAGACCCGGGACGCCCGCTATGGCTACACCTTC. V and J are TRBV29-1 and TRBJ1-2; the D gene is possibly TRBD1 (5 bases). V lost 7 bases to trimming and J lost 4 bases, with 19 bases between them. CDR3 length: 14 amino acids. CDR1 SQVTM and CDR2 ANQGSEA come from the germline V gene.

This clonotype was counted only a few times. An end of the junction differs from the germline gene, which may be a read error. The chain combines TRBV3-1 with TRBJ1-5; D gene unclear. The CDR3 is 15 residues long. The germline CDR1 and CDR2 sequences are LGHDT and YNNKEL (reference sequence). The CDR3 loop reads CASPRSGARPAPQHF. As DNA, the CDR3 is TGTGCCAGTCCCCGGTCAGGCGCAAGGCCTGCGCCCCAGCACTTT. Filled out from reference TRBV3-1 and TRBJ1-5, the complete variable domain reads DTAVSQTPKYLVTQMGNDKSIKCEQNLGHDTMYWYKQDSKKFLKIMFSYNNKELIINETVPNRFSPKSPDKAHLNLHINSLELGDSAVYFCASPRSGARPAPQHFGDGTRLSIL.

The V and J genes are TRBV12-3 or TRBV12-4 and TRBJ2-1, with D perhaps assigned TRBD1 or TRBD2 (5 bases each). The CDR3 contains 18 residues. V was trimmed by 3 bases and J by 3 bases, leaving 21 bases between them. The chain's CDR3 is CASSFGDGSDLGYNEQFF. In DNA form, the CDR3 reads TGTGCCAGCAGTTTCGGGGACGGTAGTGATCTTGGCTACAATGAGCAGTTCTTC.

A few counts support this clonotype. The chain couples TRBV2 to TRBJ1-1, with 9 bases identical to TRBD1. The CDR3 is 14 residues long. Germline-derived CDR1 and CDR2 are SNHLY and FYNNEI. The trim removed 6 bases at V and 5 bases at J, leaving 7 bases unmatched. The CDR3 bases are TGTGCCAGCAGCGAACAGGGGGCGCGGACTGAAGCTTTCTTT. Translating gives CASSEQGARTEAFF.

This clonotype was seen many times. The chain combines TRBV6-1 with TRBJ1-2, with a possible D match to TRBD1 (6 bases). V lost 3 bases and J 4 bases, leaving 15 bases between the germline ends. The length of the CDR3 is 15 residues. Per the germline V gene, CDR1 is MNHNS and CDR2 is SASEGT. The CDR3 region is CASSEDSISGYGYTF. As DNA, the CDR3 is TGTGCCAGCAGTGAGGACAGTATTAGCGGCTATGGCTACACCTTC.

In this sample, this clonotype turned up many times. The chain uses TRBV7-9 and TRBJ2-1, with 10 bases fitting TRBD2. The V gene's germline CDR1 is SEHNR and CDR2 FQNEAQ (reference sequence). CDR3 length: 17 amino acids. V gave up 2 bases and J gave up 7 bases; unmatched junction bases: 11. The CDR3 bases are TGTGCCAGCAGCTTACCCCCAGCGGGAGGGCCTGGGAATGAGCAGTTCTTC. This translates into CASSLPPAGGPGNEQFF.

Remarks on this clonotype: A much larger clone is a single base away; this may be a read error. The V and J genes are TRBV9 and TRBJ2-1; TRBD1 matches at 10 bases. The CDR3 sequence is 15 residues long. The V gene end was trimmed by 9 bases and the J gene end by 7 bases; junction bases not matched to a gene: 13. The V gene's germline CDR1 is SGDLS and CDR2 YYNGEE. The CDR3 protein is CANRGAGQGGNEQFF. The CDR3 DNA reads TGTGCCAACAGGGGGGCTGGACAGGGGGGAAATGAGCAGTTCTTC.

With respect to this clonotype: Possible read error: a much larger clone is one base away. CDR3 sequence: CAIGEVQAWGEQYF. CDR3 sequence (DNA): TGTGCCATCGGTGAGGTACAGGCCTGGGGCGAGCAGTACTTC. The chain combines TRBV10-3 with TRBJ2-7; perhaps TRBD1 as D (5 bases). The CDR3 sequence is 14 residues long. Germline CDR1 and CDR2: ENHRY and SYGVKD.

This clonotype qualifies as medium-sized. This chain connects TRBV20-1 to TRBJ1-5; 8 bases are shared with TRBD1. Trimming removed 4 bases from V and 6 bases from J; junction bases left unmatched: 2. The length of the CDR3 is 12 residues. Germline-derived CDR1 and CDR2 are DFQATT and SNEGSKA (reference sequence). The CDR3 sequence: CSAKQGGQPQHF. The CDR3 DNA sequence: TGCAGTGCTAAACAGGGGGGTCAGCCCCAGCATTTT.

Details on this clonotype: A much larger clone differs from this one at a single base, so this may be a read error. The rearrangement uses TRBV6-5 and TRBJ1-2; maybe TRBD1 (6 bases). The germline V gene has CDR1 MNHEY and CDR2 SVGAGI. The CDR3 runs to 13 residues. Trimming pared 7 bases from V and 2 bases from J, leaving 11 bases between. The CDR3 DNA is TGTGCCAGCAAAGGACAGAGAAACTATGGCTACACCTTC. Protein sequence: CASKGQRNYGYTF.

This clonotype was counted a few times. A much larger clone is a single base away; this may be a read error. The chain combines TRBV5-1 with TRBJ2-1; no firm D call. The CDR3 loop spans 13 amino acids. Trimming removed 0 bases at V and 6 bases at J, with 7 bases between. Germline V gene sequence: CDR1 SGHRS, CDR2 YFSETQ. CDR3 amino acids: CASSLAESNEQFF. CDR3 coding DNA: TGCGCCAGCAGCTTGGCAGAGAGCAATGAGCAGTTCTTC.

As DNA, the CDR3 is TGCGCCAGCAGCTCCGGGACTAGCGGGAGTAGGGATACGCAGTATTTT. As protein: CASSSGTSGSRDTQYF. The V gene is TRBV5-1, the J gene TRBJ2-3, with TRBD2 matching 14 bases. This CDR3 is built from 16 residues. J lost 6 bases, V lost 3 bases, and 6 bases had no gene match. Germline V gene data show CDR1 as SGHRS and CDR2 as YFSETQ.

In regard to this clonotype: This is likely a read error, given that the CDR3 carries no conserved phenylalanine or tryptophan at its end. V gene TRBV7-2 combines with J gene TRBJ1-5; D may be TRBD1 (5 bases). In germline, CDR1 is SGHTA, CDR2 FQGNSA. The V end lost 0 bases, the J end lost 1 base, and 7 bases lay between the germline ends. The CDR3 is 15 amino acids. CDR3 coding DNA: TGTGCCAGCAGCTTAGCACCAGGGAGCAATCAGCCCCAGCATGGT. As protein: CASSLAPGSNQPQHG.

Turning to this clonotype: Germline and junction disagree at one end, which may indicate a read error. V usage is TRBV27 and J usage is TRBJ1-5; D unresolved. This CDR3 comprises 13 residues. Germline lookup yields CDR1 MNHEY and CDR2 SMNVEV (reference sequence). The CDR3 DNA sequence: TGTGCAAGCAGTTTAGAGAGCAATCAGCCCCAGCATTTT. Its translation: CASSLESNQPQHF.

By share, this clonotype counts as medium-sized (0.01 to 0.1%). In DNA, the CDR3 is TGCGCCAGCAGCTTGGAGGGTAGGACTGAAGCTTTCTTT. This encodes CASSLEGRTEAFF. V and J are TRBV5-1 and TRBJ1-1; D gene uncertain. The CDR3 is 13 amino acids. V lost 0 bases to trimming and J lost 5 bases, with 8 bases between them. Germline CDR1 and CDR2: SGHRS and YFSETQ.

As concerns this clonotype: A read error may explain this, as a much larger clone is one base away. CDR3 in amino acids: CSVDTSLISNEQFF. As DNA, the CDR3 is TGCAGCGTGGATACTAGTCTAATAAGCAATGAGCAGTTCTTC. The genes are TRBV29-1 and TRBJ2-1, with D tentatively TRBD2 (5 bases). Deletions cut 6 bases from V and 6 bases from J, with 18 bases between. The germline CDR1 and CDR2 sequences are SQVTM and ANQGSEA. This CDR3 spans 14 amino acids.